Here is one T cell receptor beta chain with its context. The antigen is undetermined. 13 Jbeta primers and 60 Vbeta primers were used for the PCR. Clones were read by immunoSEQ multiplex PCR, and TCRdb kept only the in-frame ones, dropping some. The sample has some 190,000 clones, around 80% seen once. This sample stems from a study of cytomegalovirus exposure and HLA in healthy donors. Healthy bone marrow donors formed the donor group. Study findings and constraints: Per published accounts, TCR beta sequences correctly predicted the HLA-A and HLA-B alleles of most subjects. When analyzed later, the rates of TCR association showed variation by HLA locus, with DRB1 the most and HLA-C the fewest. For most TCR beta V segments, an earlier analysis put the productive rate at about 87% or about 30% of the time.

This receptor was identified in a girl between 5 and 17 years old in good health and CMV-seropositive. Sequencing input: PBMCs.

CDR3 nucleotide sequence: TGCGCCAGCAGCCTGGGACTTCCATACGAGCAGTACTTC. This sequence encodes CASSLGLPYEQYF. The genes are TRBV4-1 and TRBJ2-7, with D maybe TRBD2 (6 bases). Deletions cut 4 bases from V and 4 bases from J, with 11 bases between. This CDR3 has 13 amino acids. The V gene's germline CDR1 is MGHRA and CDR2 YSYEKL.